A single TCR beta chain is shown here with its context. This sample was taken from a study of shared clonotypes between healthy human individuals. Study-wide context: Plates per donor: three CD4 naive, three CD4 memory, two CD8 naive, one CD8 memory.

The protocol was immunoSEQ multiplex PCR, while the TCRdb copy is restricted to in-frame clones and leaves out a portion. The sample records about a million clones, 60% to 80% being singletons. In germline, CDR1 is KGHSH, CDR2 LQKENI. This CDR3 has 17 amino acids. J gave up 0 bases and V 1 base, and 6 bases lay outside the gene matches. The V and J genes are TRBV18 and TRBJ2-7, with TRBD2 matching 10 bases. Sequencing was done on a sample of memory CD4+ T cells from PBMCs. Subset here: CD45RA-negative fraction. This receptor was taken from a young man in good health. Some clones in this sample may be carry-over from other donors' samples. This chain's CDR3 is CASSPRTSGASSYEQYF. The CDR3, as DNA: TGTGCCAGCTCACCACGGACTAGCGGCGCTAGCTCCTACGAGCAGTACTTC. The full variable domain, rest sourced from reference TRBV18 and TRBJ2-7, is NAGVMQNPRHLVRRRGQEARLRCSPMKGHSHVYWYRQLPEEGLKFMVYLQKENIIDESGMPKERFSAEFPKEGPSILRIQQVVRGDSAAYFCASSPRTSGASSYEQYFGPGTRLTVT.